Listed below are T cell receptor beta chains from one sample, sequenced in a study of T cell responses to AZD1222 COVID-19 vaccine. The protocol was immunoSEQ multiplex PCR, while the TCRdb copy is restricted to in-frame clones and leaves out a portion. Among more than 80,000 clones listed, less than 95% were seen once. Sequenced here: peripheral blood, sampled 28 days after the second AZD1222 dose. All receptors come from an adult who received the AZD1222 COVID-19 vaccine. Each CDR3 is given with its conserved first and last residue. Only some rows state a clone size, as once, few, many or a class for expanded clones.

v_call clone_size cdr3_aa
TRBV7-6 - CASSLEVAGGHADTQYF
TRBV10-2 - CASRLAGWRDTQYF
TRBV18 - CASSPGTEEETQYF
TRBV4-1 - CASSQAQLEQGRSPLHF
TRBV6-2/TRBV6-3 - CASSPVDRDGEQFF
TRBV4-1 - CASSHHTRTGSGNTIYF
TRBV7-3 - CASSLSRGTDTQYF
TRBV9 - CASSVGGAVFYEQYF
TRBV6-5 - CASSYERRGELFF
TRBV5-1 - CASKPFYEPTDTQYF
TRBV29-1 - CSVAQTSGVQETQYF
TRBV19 - CASATGSGANVLTF
TRBV7-2 - CASSLVGPGNQPQHF
TRBV9 once CASSVGVPRGIRGYTF
TRBV6-2/TRBV6-3 once CASSYPGDASYEQYF
TRBV6-1 - CASSDRGHLSYEQYF
TRBV7-8 - CASSLNEGNTNEKLFF
TRBV19 - CASSTRVLPSYEQYF
TRBV7-6 - CASSLFQETQYF
TRBV6-5 - CASSYGTDEKLFF
TRBV19 once CASSIRVGANVLTF
TRBV7-8 - CASSSGPNTGELFF
TRBV3-1/TRBV3-2 - CASSQDGGGAGDTQYF
TRBV6-5 - CASRGGTGGNQPQHF
TRBV25-1 - CASSLGDTGELFF
TRBV5-1 once CASSSGTGGIGYTF
TRBV29-1 - CSVEAEGRVYTF
TRBV15 - CATSRDGRTGELFF
TRBV27 - CASPSGRDTEAFF
TRBV6-5 - CASTISQNTEAFF
TRBV7-2 - CASSHAGVKQPQHF
TRBV4-1 few CASSGGPKDPQETQYF
TRBV19 - CASSSAGKNIQYF
TRBV27 - CASSFWRTLTNSPLHF
TRBV5-1 - CASSPGQAGDTQYF
TRBV7-2 - CASSLALMESEAFF
TRBV14 - CASSQVYNEQFF
TRBV29-1 - CSGNQGIQETQYF
TRBV13 - CASSLPGGGAVFGTDTQYF
TRBV27 - CATLDRQKTYNEQFF
TRBV4-1 - CASSQEGQGVTYNSPLHF
TRBV7-2 - CASSLQGSNTGELFF
TRBV18 - CASSPTAGEQPQHF
TRBV7-9 - CASSRGFDVETQYF
TRBV5-1 - CASKVGQTNTGELFF